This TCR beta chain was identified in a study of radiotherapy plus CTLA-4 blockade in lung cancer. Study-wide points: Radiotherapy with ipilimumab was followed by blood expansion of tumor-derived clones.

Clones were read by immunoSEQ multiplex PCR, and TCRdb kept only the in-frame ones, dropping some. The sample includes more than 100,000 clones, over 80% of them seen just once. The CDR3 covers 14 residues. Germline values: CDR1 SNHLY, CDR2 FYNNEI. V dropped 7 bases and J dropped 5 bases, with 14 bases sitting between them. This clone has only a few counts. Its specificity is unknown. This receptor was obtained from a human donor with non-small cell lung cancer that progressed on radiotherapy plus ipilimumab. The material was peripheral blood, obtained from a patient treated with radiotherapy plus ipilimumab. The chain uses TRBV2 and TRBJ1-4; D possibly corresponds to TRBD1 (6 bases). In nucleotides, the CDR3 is TGTGCCAGCACCTGGGGGCAGGGAAATGAAAAACTGTTTTTT. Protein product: CASTWGQGNEKLFF. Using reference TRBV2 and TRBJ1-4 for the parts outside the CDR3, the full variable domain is EPEVTQTPSHQVTQMGQEVILRCVPISNHLYFYWYRQILGQKVEFLVSFYNNEISEKSEIFDDQFSVERPDGSNFTLKIRSTKLEDSAMYFCASTWGQGNEKLFFGSGTQLSVL.